This record covers a single TCR beta chain. This record belongs to a study of blood T cells in healthy people across ages. This CDR3 is 14 amino acids long. Germline V gene lookup returns CDR1 LNHNV and CDR2 YYDKDF (reference sequence). Unmatched junction bases numbered 4, after V lost 5 bases and J lost 1 base. A J-beta primer mix and a sample-barcoded 5' primer were used in a second PCR of about 6 to 12 cycles. A single record per CDR3 protein comes from TCRdb applying MiXCR to the 5' RACE reads. Of around 940,000 distinct CDR3 sequences detected, 45% to 60% appear once; the ten largest clones hold around a fifth.

The chain is built from TRBV15 and TRBJ2-7; 8 nucleotides line up with TRBD2. The receptor was isolated from a woman in her sixties in good health. Sequenced material: blood. Here the CDR3 DNA reads TGTGCCACCAGCCCAGCGGGAGATTCCTACGAGCAGTACTTC. Protein sequence: CATSPAGDSYEQYF.